This T cell receptor beta chain came from a study of T-cell memory formation after mild COVID-19. On the study more broadly: Each donor largely had its own TCR clusters. General study findings and limits: Memory sampled before infection contained some responding clones, suggesting cross-reactive memory joined.

MiXCR, run by TCRdb on the 5' RACE reads, gives a single entry per CDR3 protein. The sample holds about half a million distinct CDR3 sequences, 15% to 20% seen once. On this clonotype: Its cognate antigen is unknown.

The sample was PBMCs or a T cell subset sorted from them (not recorded which). This TCR came from an adult woman who had mild COVID-19 (a few samples of this study predate the infection). Cell type and time point are not known.

DNA of the CDR3: TGTGCCAGCAGTTTAGCTTGGACCCCCACCGGGGAGCTGTTTTTT. Translation: CASSLAWTPTGELFF. The V call is TRBV12-3 or TRBV12-4, the J call TRBJ2-2; D gene unclear. Trimming stripped 0 bases from V and 4 bases from J, with 9 bases between. This CDR3 region has 15 residues.